This is a list of T cell receptor beta chains from one sample in a study of blood T cell repertoires in COVID-19. Produced via immunoSEQ multiplex PCR; TCRdb's table is partial and in-frame only. The table has 50,000 to 65,000 clones, around 81% seen once. Input material: peripheral blood. The receptors derive from a woman aged 55-70 years with acute or convalescent COVID-19. The CDR3 runs from the conserved cysteine through the conserved F or W. A D gene is named only where the DNA matches it firmly. Expanded clones get a size class; other rows say once, few or many, or leave the size out.

abundance: few; len: 15; d_gene: TRBD2; j_gene: TRBJ2-5; v_gene: TRBV5-1; CDR3aa: CASSLELAGVGTQYF; CDR3nt: TGCGCCAGCAGCCTAGAACTAGCGGGAGTAGGGACCCAGTACTTC
abundance: NA; len: 14; d_gene: NA; j_gene: TRBJ2-1; v_gene: TRBV15; CDR3aa: CATSRGSLLNEQFF; CDR3nt: TGTGCCACCAGCCGGGGTAGCCTCCTCAATGAGCAGTTCTTC
abundance: NA; len: 15; d_gene: NA; j_gene: TRBJ1-2; v_gene: TRBV4-1; CDR3aa: CASSQDGGSLYGYTF; CDR3nt: TGCGCCAGCAGCCAAGATGGGGGCAGTCTATATGGCTACACCTTC
abundance: NA; len: 14; d_gene: NA; j_gene: TRBJ2-7; v_gene: TRBV6-2/TRBV6-3; CDR3aa: CASSYTRTDYEQYF; CDR3nt: TGTGCCAGCAGTTACACGAGGACAGATTACGAGCAGTACTTC
abundance: once; len: 17; d_gene: TRBD1; j_gene: TRBJ2-4; v_gene: TRBV19; CDR3aa: CASSSGYRGLAKNIQYF; CDR3nt: TGTGCCAGTTCTTCTGGGTACAGGGGCTTAGCCAAAAACATTCAGTACTTC
abundance: NA; len: 16; d_gene: TRBD1; j_gene: TRBJ1-5; v_gene: TRBV6-2/TRBV6-3; CDR3aa: CASSGQGANSNQPQHF; CDR3nt: TGTGCCAGCAGTGGACAGGGGGCTAATAGCAATCAGCCCCAGCATTTT
abundance: once; len: 12; d_gene: TRBD1; j_gene: TRBJ1-4; v_gene: TRBV30; CDR3aa: CAWSKGQGAGFF; CDR3nt: TGTGCCTGGAGTAAGGGACAGGGGGCCGGGTTTTTT
abundance: NA; len: 17; d_gene: TRBD2; j_gene: TRBJ2-1; v_gene: TRBV11-3; CDR3aa: CASSLASGALTHNEQFF; CDR3nt: TGTGCCAGCAGCTTAGCTAGCGGGGCCCTCACCCACAATGAGCAGTTCTTC
abundance: NA; len: 15; d_gene: NA; j_gene: TRBJ2-5; v_gene: TRBV11-2; CDR3aa: CASSLDHGRKETQYF; CDR3nt: TGTGCCAGCAGCTTAGATCACGGCAGGAAAGAGACCCAGTACTTC
abundance: few; len: 15; d_gene: TRBD2; j_gene: TRBJ2-7; v_gene: TRBV7-2; CDR3aa: CASSTLAGGPYEQYF; CDR3nt: TGTGCCAGCAGCACCCTAGCGGGAGGGCCCTACGAGCAGTACTTC
abundance: NA; len: 15; d_gene: TRBD1; j_gene: TRBJ1-1; v_gene: TRBV5-4; CDR3aa: CASSSPGAGGTEAFF; CDR3nt: TGTGCCAGCAGCTCGCCCGGGGCAGGGGGTACTGAAGCTTTCTTT
abundance: NA; len: 14; d_gene: TRBD1; j_gene: TRBJ1-1; v_gene: TRBV9; CDR3aa: CASSQQGLNTEAFF; CDR3nt: TGTGCCAGCAGCCAACAGGGGTTGAACACTGAAGCTTTCTTT
abundance: NA; len: 14; d_gene: NA; j_gene: TRBJ1-1; v_gene: TRBV6-5; CDR3aa: CASSYSGGNTEAFF; CDR3nt: TGTGCCAGCAGTTACTCGGGGGGGAACACTGAAGCTTTCTTT
abundance: NA; len: 10; d_gene: NA; j_gene: TRBJ1-2; v_gene: TRBV28; CDR3aa: CASSRSGYTF; CDR3nt: TGTGCCAGCTCTCGCAGTGGCTACACCTTC
abundance: NA; len: 10; d_gene: NA; j_gene: TRBJ1-2; v_gene: TRBV24-1; CDR3aa: CATRSLWKLF; CDR3nt: TGTGCCACCAGGTCTCTTTGGAAACTATTC
abundance: NA; len: 13; d_gene: NA; j_gene: TRBJ1-2; v_gene: TRBV7-9; CDR3aa: CATRPPGLSGYTF; CDR3nt: TGTGCCACCCGACCTCCAGGGCTGAGTGGCTACACCTTC
abundance: NA; len: 15; d_gene: TRBD1; j_gene: TRBJ2-4; v_gene: TRBV6-2/TRBV6-3; CDR3aa: CASSFQSQGKNIQYF; CDR3nt: TGTGCCAGCAGTTTTCAATCACAGGGGAAAAACATTCAGTACTTC
abundance: NA; len: 12; d_gene: NA; j_gene: TRBJ1-1; v_gene: TRBV5-1; CDR3aa: CASSSQGSEAFF; CDR3nt: TGCGCCAGCAGCTCACAGGGTTCTGAAGCTTTCTTT
abundance: NA; len: 13; d_gene: NA; j_gene: TRBJ1-1; v_gene: TRBV2; CDR3aa: CASSQTQNTEAFF; CDR3nt: TGTGCCAGCAGCCAAACACAGAACACTGAAGCTTTCTTT
abundance: NA; len: 15; d_gene: NA; j_gene: TRBJ2-3; v_gene: TRBV4-1; CDR3aa: CASSLHLTGTDTQYF; CDR3nt: TGCGCCAGCAGCTTACACTTGACAGGAACAGATACGCAGTATTTT
abundance: few; len: 14; d_gene: TRBD1; j_gene: TRBJ2-2; v_gene: TRBV19; CDR3aa: CATSTGANTGELFF; CDR3nt: TGTGCCACCTCGACAGGGGCGAACACCGGGGAGCTGTTTTTT
abundance: NA; len: 15; d_gene: TRBD1; j_gene: TRBJ1-5; v_gene: TRBV2; CDR3aa: CASSLTGWSNQPQHF; CDR3nt: TGTGCCAGCAGTTTGACAGGGTGGAGCAATCAGCCCCAGCATTTT
abundance: NA; len: 16; d_gene: TRBD2; j_gene: TRBJ2-1; v_gene: TRBV29-1; CDR3aa: CSVRSSGLAGRNEQFF; CDR3nt: TGCAGCGTTCGGTCCTCGGGACTAGCGGGCCGCAATGAGCAGTTCTTC
abundance: NA; len: 16; d_gene: NA; j_gene: TRBJ1-6; v_gene: TRBV2; CDR3aa: CASRERSGSGNSPLHF; CDR3nt: TGTGCCAGCAGGGAGCGGTCGGGCTCCGGTAATTCACCCCTCCACTTT
abundance: NA; len: 15; d_gene: TRBD1; j_gene: TRBJ1-1; v_gene: TRBV27; CDR3aa: CASSLIDRANTEAFF; CDR3nt: TGTGCCAGCAGCTTGATAGACAGGGCGAACACTGAAGCTTTCTTT
abundance: NA; len: 15; d_gene: TRBD2; j_gene: TRBJ2-7; v_gene: TRBV7-8; CDR3aa: CASSTGLGRSYEQYF; CDR3nt: TGTGCCAGCAGCACCGGACTAGGGAGGTCCTACGAGCAGTACTTC
abundance: NA; len: 14; d_gene: NA; j_gene: TRBJ2-1; v_gene: TRBV4-1; CDR3aa: CASSQVRVGNEQFF; CDR3nt: TGCGCCAGCAGCCAAGTCAGGGTGGGCAATGAGCAGTTCTTC
abundance: NA; len: 14; d_gene: NA; j_gene: TRBJ2-7; v_gene: TRBV11-3; CDR3aa: CASSLLGERDEQYF; CDR3nt: TGTGCCAGCAGCTTATTGGGGGAGCGGGACGAGCAGTACTTC
abundance: NA; len: 13; d_gene: NA; j_gene: TRBJ1-5; v_gene: TRBV7-9; CDR3aa: CASSSDSNQPQHF; CDR3nt: TGTGCCAGCAGCTCGGACAGTAATCAGCCCCAGCATTTT
abundance: NA; len: 15; d_gene: TRBD2; j_gene: TRBJ2-2; v_gene: TRBV7-2; CDR3aa: CASSFRGLDTGELFF; CDR3nt: TGTGCCAGCAGCTTCCGGGGACTAGACACCGGGGAGCTGTTTTTT
abundance: NA; len: 14; d_gene: TRBD1; j_gene: TRBJ1-4; v_gene: TRBV5-1; CDR3aa: CASTSGQGNEKLFF; CDR3nt: TGCGCCAGCACCTCAGGACAGGGTAATGAAAAACTGTTTTTT
abundance: NA; len: 13; d_gene: NA; j_gene: TRBJ1-4; v_gene: TRBV3-1/TRBV3-2; CDR3aa: CASSQLRNEKLFF; CDR3nt: TGTGCCAGCAGCCAATTGCGAAATGAAAAACTGTTTTTT
abundance: NA; len: 15; d_gene: NA; j_gene: TRBJ2-5; v_gene: TRBV18; CDR3aa: CASSANREIQETQYF; CDR3nt: TGTGCCAGCTCAGCTAACCGGGAAATACAAGAGACCCAGTACTTC
abundance: NA; len: 14; d_gene: NA; j_gene: TRBJ1-2; v_gene: TRBV25-1; CDR3aa: CASSEQGSVYGYTF; CDR3nt: TGTGCCAGCAGTGAACAGGGAAGCGTCTATGGCTACACCTTC
abundance: NA; len: 15; d_gene: NA; j_gene: TRBJ2-1; v_gene: TRBV19; CDR3aa: CASTPREWSYNEQFF; CDR3nt: TGTGCCAGCACCCCGAGGGAGTGGTCCTACAATGAGCAGTTCTTC
abundance: NA; len: 13; d_gene: NA; j_gene: TRBJ2-3; v_gene: TRBV6-5; CDR3aa: CASSYTSADTQYF; CDR3nt: TGTGCCAGCAGTTACACCTCGGCAGATACGCAGTATTTT
abundance: once; len: 14; d_gene: NA; j_gene: TRBJ1-3; v_gene: TRBV5-1; CDR3aa: CASSFFSSGNTIYF; CDR3nt: TGCGCCAGCAGCTTTTTCAGCTCTGGAAACACCATATATTTT
abundance: NA; len: 12; d_gene: TRBD1; j_gene: TRBJ1-1; v_gene: TRBV6-6; CDR3aa: CASSPGQGSPFF; CDR3nt: TGTGCCAGCAGCCCCGGACAGGGCTCGCCTTTCTTT
abundance: few; len: 15; d_gene: NA; j_gene: TRBJ1-3; v_gene: TRBV7-3; CDR3aa: CASSAKQWFGNTIYF; CDR3nt: TGTGCCAGCAGCGCTAAACAGTGGTTTGGAAACACCATATATTTT
abundance: few; len: 13; d_gene: NA; j_gene: TRBJ1-1; v_gene: TRBV19; CDR3aa: CASRRTVNTEAFF; CDR3nt: TGTGCCAGTAGACGGACAGTGAACACTGAAGCTTTCTTT
abundance: NA; len: 15; d_gene: NA; j_gene: TRBJ1-4; v_gene: TRBV13; CDR3aa: CASSLGDRTNEKLFF; CDR3nt: TGTGCCAGCAGCTTAGGCGACAGAACTAATGAAAAACTGTTTTTT
abundance: NA; len: 17; d_gene: NA; j_gene: TRBJ1-2; v_gene: TRBV3-1/TRBV3-2; CDR3aa: CASSQDSTGGQLYGYTF; CDR3nt: TGTGCCAGCAGCCAAGATTCTACTGGTGGGCAGCTCTATGGCTACACCTTC
abundance: once; len: 13; d_gene: NA; j_gene: TRBJ2-1; v_gene: TRBV7-9; CDR3aa: CASSFTGNDEQFF; CDR3nt: TGTGCCAGCAGCTTTACCGGGAACGATGAGCAGTTCTTC
abundance: NA; len: 15; d_gene: TRBD1; j_gene: TRBJ1-5; v_gene: TRBV30; CDR3aa: CAWSGGGTGNQPQHF; CDR3nt: TGTGCCTGGAGTGGGGGAGGGACAGGGAATCAGCCCCAGCATTTT
abundance: NA; len: 15; d_gene: NA; j_gene: TRBJ1-2; v_gene: TRBV21-1; CDR3aa: CASSPQRQVVDGYTF; CDR3nt: TGTGCCAGCAGCCCTCAGAGACAGGTAGTCGATGGCTACACCTTC
abundance: NA; len: 16; d_gene: TRBD2; j_gene: TRBJ2-1; v_gene: TRBV14; CDR3aa: CASSPSSGGHRNEQFF; CDR3nt: TGTGCCAGCAGCCCATCTAGCGGGGGGCACCGGAATGAGCAGTTCTTC
abundance: NA; len: 17; d_gene: TRBD2; j_gene: TRBJ2-3; v_gene: TRBV5-6; CDR3aa: CASSLETSGTSTDTQYF; CDR3nt: TGTGCCAGCAGCTTGGAGACTAGCGGTACTAGCACAGATACGCAGTATTTT
abundance: NA; len: 17; d_gene: NA; j_gene: TRBJ1-5; v_gene: TRBV27; CDR3aa: CASSLFSGVYSNQPQHF; CDR3nt: TGTGCCAGCAGTTTATTTTCGGGGGTCTATAGCAATCAGCCCCAGCATTTT
abundance: few; len: 15; d_gene: NA; j_gene: TRBJ1-4; v_gene: TRBV5-4; CDR3aa: CASSGAGVTNEKLFF; CDR3nt: TGTGCCAGCAGCGGCGCCGGGGTGACTAATGAAAAACTGTTTTTT
abundance: NA; len: 15; d_gene: TRBD2; j_gene: TRBJ2-1; v_gene: TRBV29-1; CDR3aa: CSVEGGTSGNNEQFF; CDR3nt: TGCAGCGTTGAAGGAGGGACTAGCGGGAACAATGAGCAGTTCTTC
abundance: NA; len: 15; d_gene: NA; j_gene: TRBJ2-2; v_gene: TRBV5-1; CDR3aa: CASSTTGSNTGELFF; CDR3nt: TGCGCCAGCAGCACAACAGGTTCCAACACCGGGGAGCTGTTTTTT
abundance: NA; len: 15; d_gene: TRBD1; j_gene: TRBJ1-2; v_gene: TRBV6-5; CDR3aa: CASSSGRTGPNGYTF; CDR3nt: TGTGCCAGCAGTTCAGGGCGGACAGGTCCCAATGGCTACACCTTC
abundance: NA; len: 14; d_gene: NA; j_gene: TRBJ1-1; v_gene: TRBV6-5; CDR3aa: CASRSGTPNTEAFF; CDR3nt: TGTGCCAGCCGAAGCGGGACACCGAACACTGAAGCTTTCTTT
abundance: NA; len: 16; d_gene: NA; j_gene: TRBJ1-5; v_gene: TRBV6-1; CDR3aa: CASSEASTGLNQPQHF; CDR3nt: TGTGCCAGCAGTGAAGCGTCGACAGGCCTAAATCAGCCCCAGCATTTT
abundance: NA; len: 13; d_gene: NA; j_gene: TRBJ1-1; v_gene: TRBV28; CDR3aa: CASSPPAGEIAFF; CDR3nt: TGTGCCAGCAGCCCCCCGGCAGGGGAGATAGCTTTCTTT